A selection of T cell receptor beta chains follows, all from one sample in a study of tumor-infiltrating lymphocytes in oesophageal squamous cell carcinoma. TCRdb independently ran MiXCR on the PCR reads; one entry per CDR3 protein. Among fewer than 11,000 distinct CDR3 sequences, roughly three fifths were seen once, and the ten largest hold about 40%. Sequencing used esophageal tumor tissue. The receptors shown here come from a female donor with esophageal squamous cell carcinoma. CDR3s include the opening cysteine and the closing phenylalanine or tryptophan. Not all rows give a size; the values are once, few, many and, for expanded clones, a class.

>18|TRBV6-1|NA|NA
CASTDGLAGGPGVYEQYF
>14|TRBV7-9|few|TRBJ2-3
CASSLGSGEDTQYF
>17|TRBV27|NA|TRBJ2-6
CASSQRTGLTGANVLTF
>13|TRBV6-2/TRBV6-3|once|TRBJ1-1
CASSYGQNTEAFF
>14|TRBV7-8|NA|TRBJ2-3
CASSFGDTTDTQYF
>16|TRBV11-2|NA|TRBJ2-3
CASSLESGHFTDTQYF
>14|TRBV6-2/TRBV6-3|NA|TRBJ2-6
CASSGAAGANVLTF
>15|TRBV7-8|NA|NA
CASSLVGIWADTQYF
>11|TRBV18|many|TRBJ1-1
CASSPNTEAFF
>14|TRBV7-3|few|TRBJ2-1
CASSSSGTTNEQFF
>15|TRBV5-6|NA|TRBJ2-2
CASSRYDANTGELFF
>15|TRBV12-3/TRBV12-4|few|TRBJ2-7
CASSLVQGVSYEQYF
>13|TRBV7-2|NA|TRBJ1-1
CASSLQVRAEAFF
>15|TRBV5-5|NA|NA
CASSMTGTGGETQYF
>14|TRBV6-8|NA|TRBJ2-4
CASRDLDGKNIQYF
>14|TRBV14|once|NA
CASRGGQSSYEQYF
>14|TRBV14|medium-sized|TRBJ2-7
CASSPLAHSYEQYF
>14|TRBV12-3/TRBV12-4|NA|NA
CASTITGTTYEQYF
>18|TRBV7-2|NA|NA
CASSSAGGLAGGRYEQYF
>14|TRBV7-3|NA|NA
CASSDSTGLDEQFF
>16|TRBV7-2|few|NA
CASSLQGNGGAYEQYF
>12|TRBV7-6|few|TRBJ2-7
CASSSGRNEQYF
>15|TRBV7-2|medium-sized|TRBJ1-2
CASSLGTGGIYGYTF
>15|TRBV11-2|many|TRBJ1-1
CASRYTGHMNTEAFF
>13|TRBV7-2|once|TRBJ2-7
CASSFGQGGEQYF
>15|TRBV7-2|NA|NA
CASSRQGVFGNEQFF
>15|TRBV7-2|NA|TRBJ2-3
CASSSRLINTDTQYF
>13|TRBV12-3/TRBV12-4|NA|TRBJ2-7
CASRWGYTYEQYF
>17|TRBV5-1|many|TRBJ2-7
CASSLQLGLAGSYEQYF
>14|TRBV7-2|NA|NA
CASRPGSSGYEQYF
>16|TRBV7-6|NA|TRBJ2-2
CASSLSSAANTGELFF
>16|TRBV7-3|NA|TRBJ2-2
CASSLMGFGATGELFF
>15|TRBV5-6|many|TRBJ2-6
CASRLGVSGANVLTF
>13|TRBV7-6|few|TRBJ2-5
CASSTRTEETQYF
>19|TRBV12-5|few|TRBJ2-4
CASGSDRGNMILAKNIQYF
>16|TRBV2|many|TRBJ1-2
CASSEGLTALIYGYTF
>15|TRBV7-3|NA|NA
CASSLFRGRNNEQFF
>13|TRBV7-3|NA|NA
CASSPQGNYEQYF
>16|TRBV7-2|NA|TRBJ2-3
CASSQGLAGNTDTQYF
>15|TRBV6-1|NA|NA
CASSYGSARSYEQYF
>14|TRBV5-4|many|TRBJ2-7
CASSTSGSLHEQYF
>12|TRBV7-2|few|TRBJ2-1
CASSKGLVSFFF
>17|TRBV7-9|NA|TRBJ2-5
CASSLAVGDRGNDEQYF
>15|TRBV7-3|many|NA
CASSLNPGTAYEQYF
>11|TRBV12-3/TRBV12-4|few|TRBJ2-5
CASSLRETQYF
>14|TRBV12-3/TRBV12-4|NA|NA
CASSLGQNAYEQYF
>13|TRBV6-1|NA|TRBJ2-2
CASSEWNTGELFF